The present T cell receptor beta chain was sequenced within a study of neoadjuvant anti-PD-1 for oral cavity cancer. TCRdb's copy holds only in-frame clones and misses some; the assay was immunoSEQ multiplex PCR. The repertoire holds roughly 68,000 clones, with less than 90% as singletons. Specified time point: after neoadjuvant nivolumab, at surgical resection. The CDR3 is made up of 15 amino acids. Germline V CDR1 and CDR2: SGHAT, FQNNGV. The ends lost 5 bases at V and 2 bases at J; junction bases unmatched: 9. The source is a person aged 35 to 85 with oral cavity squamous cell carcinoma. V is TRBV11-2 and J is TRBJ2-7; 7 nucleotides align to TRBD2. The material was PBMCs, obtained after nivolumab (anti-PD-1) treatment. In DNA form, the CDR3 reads TGTGCCAGCAGCCCCTTACGGGGGAGGGCCTACGAGCAGTACTTC. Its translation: CASSPLRGRAYEQYF.